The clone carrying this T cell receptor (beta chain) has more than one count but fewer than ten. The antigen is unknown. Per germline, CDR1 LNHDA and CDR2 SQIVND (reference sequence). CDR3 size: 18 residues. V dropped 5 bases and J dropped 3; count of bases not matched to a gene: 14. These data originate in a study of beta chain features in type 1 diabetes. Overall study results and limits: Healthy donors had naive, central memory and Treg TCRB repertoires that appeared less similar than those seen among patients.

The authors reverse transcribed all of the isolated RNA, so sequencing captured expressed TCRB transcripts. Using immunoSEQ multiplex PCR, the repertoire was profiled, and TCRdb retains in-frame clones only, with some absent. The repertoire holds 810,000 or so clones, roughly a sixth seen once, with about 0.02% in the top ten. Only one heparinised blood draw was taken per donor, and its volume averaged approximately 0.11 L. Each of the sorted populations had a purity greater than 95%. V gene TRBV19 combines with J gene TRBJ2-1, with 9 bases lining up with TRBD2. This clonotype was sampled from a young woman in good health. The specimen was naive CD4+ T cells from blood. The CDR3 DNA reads TGTGCCAGTAGTCAACCCCCCGGAGGCGGGAGGGTCTACAATGAGCAGTTCTTC. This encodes CASSQPPGGGRVYNEQFF.